This entry concerns a single TCR beta chain. Diagnoses among patients were locally advanced or metastatic urothelial carcinoma. The sample originates from a study of PD-L1 blockade in urothelial cancer. Whole-study context: Atezolizumab was started by patients in the mid-2010s at 1,200 mg intravenously every 3 weeks. Each blood sample yielded a median of roughly 150,000 T cells.

This CDR3 has 17 residues. V lost 3 bases and J lost 6; bases outside the gene matches: 14. Germline V gene sequence: CDR1 LNHDA, CDR2 SQIVND (reference sequence). The assay was immunoSEQ multiplex PCR, and TCRdb's table has in-frame clones only and misses some. The table lists 40,000 to 55,000 clones, 84% of them singletons. This sequence originates from a man between 35 and 55 years old with urothelial cancer. The sequences come from PBMCs, collected around atezolizumab (anti-PD-L1) treatment. The V and J genes are TRBV19 and TRBJ2-1; 7 bases match TRBD1. CDR3 sequence (DNA): TGTGCCAGTAGTATCGGACAGGCTACCCTCGGGGCCAATGAGCAGTTCTTC. It is translated as CASSIGQATLGANEQFF.